This T cell receptor beta chain was captured in a study of blood T cells in healthy people across ages (dated by TCRdb to the mid-2010s). Context from the whole study: In model experiments, template switching captured roughly one uniquely barcoded TCR beta cDNA molecule for every two T cells. Using deep sequencing normalized with unique cDNA molecular identifiers, the study measured how TCR beta repertoire diversity changes with age. Using the same blood draw, the study looked at two additional independent replicas of 1 million unique cDNA reads for two donors, one aged 18 to 30 and the other aged 80 or older. To avoid experimental bias, donors of different ages were distributed randomly across sequencing lanes. Four age groups were formed from the donors: young (average approximately 15 years), middle-aged (approximately 42), aged (roughly 58) and long-lived (approximately 78).

What the study reported, not specific to this receptor: Conclusive comparison of naive and antigen-experienced compartments was prevented by the profiling of bulk unsorted PBMCs. The percentage of naive T cells measured by flow cytometry correlated strongly with observed TCR beta diversity. Estimates of total diversity based on one million sequenced T cells were regarded as lower bounds and as underestimates. Compared with the aged group, more naive CD4+ T cells, fewer expanded clones and increased TCR diversity were shown by the long-lived group, suggesting age selection. Donor CMV infection status was unknown, potentially confounding age-related changes in expanded clonotypes. As age increased, observed TCR beta diversity per million T cells dropped in a roughly linear way, and a significant reduction was already evident by age 40.

The germline V gene (reference sequence) yields SEHNR for CDR1 and FQNEAQ for CDR2. The CDR3 spans 14 residues, from the cysteine through the phenylalanine. The retained sequence is limited to the CDR3, 42 bases, with the frame set at the first base. V is trimmed back by 2 bases and J by 4 bases, and the junction contains 4 bases that no gene match accounts for. The library was prepared using 5' RACE. Instrument used: Illumina HiSeq 2500. The second PCR ran for about 6 to 12 cycles and used a J-beta primer mix along with a sample-barcoded 5' primer. Each TCR beta cDNA molecule received a unique molecular identifier from a template-switch 5' adaptor carrying 12 random nucleotides. Each sample yielded at least 3 million CDR3-containing paired-end reads. First-strand cDNA synthesis was performed from all RNA using the Mint cDNA synthesis kit, with priming by a TRBC-specific oligonucleotide. After uracil-DNA glycosylase treatment, a first 18-cycle PCR used universal primers M1SS and BC2_uni_R on all cDNA. The original pipeline was this. Each sample was normalized by randomly selecting 1 million high-quality reads, each carrying a distinct molecular identifier. Reads sharing molecular identifiers were discarded rather than binned into consensus sequences. CDR3 identification, clonotype clustering and error correction used MiTCR with a Q25 quality threshold and the strictest error-elimination algorithm. Lower-bound total TCR beta diversity was estimated with a nonparametric unseen species model using Euler transformation. The public reads were run again by TCRdb, first through fastp at Q25 and then through MiXCR, and only productive beta chains were kept. Here each entry gathers all rows of one CDR3 protein and keeps the most common genes and DNA. These V and J calls are TCRdb output, not the study's own analysis. Across this sample there are 1.5 million to 1.9 million distinct CDR3 sequences, with about 42% seen only once. The ten largest clonotypes hold 4% of the sample.

The donors were under 40 Caucasian individuals from Russia, aged roughly 6 to 95 years, who were systemically healthy. Around 10 milliliters of peripheral blood were drawn from each donor into EDTA-treated Vacutainer tubes. PBMCs were isolated by Ficoll-Paque density-gradient centrifugation, with at least 6 million obtained per sample. Total RNA, at least 6 micrograms per sample, was extracted from PBMCs with Trizol reagent. For every donor, flow cytometry on a PBMC aliquot measured the percentage of naive CD45RAhigh/CD27high T cells. In this sample, this clonotype turned up a few times. The antigen it binds to is not known. It has no much larger one-base neighbor in the sample; base qualities were not kept.

The TCR comes from a woman under 30 in good health. Here the chain combines TRBV7-9 and TRBJ2-5, with TRBD1 identical over 7 junction bases. Sequencing was carried out using blood. The bases read TGTGCCAGCAGCTTATATGGGACAGCAGAGACCCAGTACTTC. This is translated as CASSLYGTAETQYF.